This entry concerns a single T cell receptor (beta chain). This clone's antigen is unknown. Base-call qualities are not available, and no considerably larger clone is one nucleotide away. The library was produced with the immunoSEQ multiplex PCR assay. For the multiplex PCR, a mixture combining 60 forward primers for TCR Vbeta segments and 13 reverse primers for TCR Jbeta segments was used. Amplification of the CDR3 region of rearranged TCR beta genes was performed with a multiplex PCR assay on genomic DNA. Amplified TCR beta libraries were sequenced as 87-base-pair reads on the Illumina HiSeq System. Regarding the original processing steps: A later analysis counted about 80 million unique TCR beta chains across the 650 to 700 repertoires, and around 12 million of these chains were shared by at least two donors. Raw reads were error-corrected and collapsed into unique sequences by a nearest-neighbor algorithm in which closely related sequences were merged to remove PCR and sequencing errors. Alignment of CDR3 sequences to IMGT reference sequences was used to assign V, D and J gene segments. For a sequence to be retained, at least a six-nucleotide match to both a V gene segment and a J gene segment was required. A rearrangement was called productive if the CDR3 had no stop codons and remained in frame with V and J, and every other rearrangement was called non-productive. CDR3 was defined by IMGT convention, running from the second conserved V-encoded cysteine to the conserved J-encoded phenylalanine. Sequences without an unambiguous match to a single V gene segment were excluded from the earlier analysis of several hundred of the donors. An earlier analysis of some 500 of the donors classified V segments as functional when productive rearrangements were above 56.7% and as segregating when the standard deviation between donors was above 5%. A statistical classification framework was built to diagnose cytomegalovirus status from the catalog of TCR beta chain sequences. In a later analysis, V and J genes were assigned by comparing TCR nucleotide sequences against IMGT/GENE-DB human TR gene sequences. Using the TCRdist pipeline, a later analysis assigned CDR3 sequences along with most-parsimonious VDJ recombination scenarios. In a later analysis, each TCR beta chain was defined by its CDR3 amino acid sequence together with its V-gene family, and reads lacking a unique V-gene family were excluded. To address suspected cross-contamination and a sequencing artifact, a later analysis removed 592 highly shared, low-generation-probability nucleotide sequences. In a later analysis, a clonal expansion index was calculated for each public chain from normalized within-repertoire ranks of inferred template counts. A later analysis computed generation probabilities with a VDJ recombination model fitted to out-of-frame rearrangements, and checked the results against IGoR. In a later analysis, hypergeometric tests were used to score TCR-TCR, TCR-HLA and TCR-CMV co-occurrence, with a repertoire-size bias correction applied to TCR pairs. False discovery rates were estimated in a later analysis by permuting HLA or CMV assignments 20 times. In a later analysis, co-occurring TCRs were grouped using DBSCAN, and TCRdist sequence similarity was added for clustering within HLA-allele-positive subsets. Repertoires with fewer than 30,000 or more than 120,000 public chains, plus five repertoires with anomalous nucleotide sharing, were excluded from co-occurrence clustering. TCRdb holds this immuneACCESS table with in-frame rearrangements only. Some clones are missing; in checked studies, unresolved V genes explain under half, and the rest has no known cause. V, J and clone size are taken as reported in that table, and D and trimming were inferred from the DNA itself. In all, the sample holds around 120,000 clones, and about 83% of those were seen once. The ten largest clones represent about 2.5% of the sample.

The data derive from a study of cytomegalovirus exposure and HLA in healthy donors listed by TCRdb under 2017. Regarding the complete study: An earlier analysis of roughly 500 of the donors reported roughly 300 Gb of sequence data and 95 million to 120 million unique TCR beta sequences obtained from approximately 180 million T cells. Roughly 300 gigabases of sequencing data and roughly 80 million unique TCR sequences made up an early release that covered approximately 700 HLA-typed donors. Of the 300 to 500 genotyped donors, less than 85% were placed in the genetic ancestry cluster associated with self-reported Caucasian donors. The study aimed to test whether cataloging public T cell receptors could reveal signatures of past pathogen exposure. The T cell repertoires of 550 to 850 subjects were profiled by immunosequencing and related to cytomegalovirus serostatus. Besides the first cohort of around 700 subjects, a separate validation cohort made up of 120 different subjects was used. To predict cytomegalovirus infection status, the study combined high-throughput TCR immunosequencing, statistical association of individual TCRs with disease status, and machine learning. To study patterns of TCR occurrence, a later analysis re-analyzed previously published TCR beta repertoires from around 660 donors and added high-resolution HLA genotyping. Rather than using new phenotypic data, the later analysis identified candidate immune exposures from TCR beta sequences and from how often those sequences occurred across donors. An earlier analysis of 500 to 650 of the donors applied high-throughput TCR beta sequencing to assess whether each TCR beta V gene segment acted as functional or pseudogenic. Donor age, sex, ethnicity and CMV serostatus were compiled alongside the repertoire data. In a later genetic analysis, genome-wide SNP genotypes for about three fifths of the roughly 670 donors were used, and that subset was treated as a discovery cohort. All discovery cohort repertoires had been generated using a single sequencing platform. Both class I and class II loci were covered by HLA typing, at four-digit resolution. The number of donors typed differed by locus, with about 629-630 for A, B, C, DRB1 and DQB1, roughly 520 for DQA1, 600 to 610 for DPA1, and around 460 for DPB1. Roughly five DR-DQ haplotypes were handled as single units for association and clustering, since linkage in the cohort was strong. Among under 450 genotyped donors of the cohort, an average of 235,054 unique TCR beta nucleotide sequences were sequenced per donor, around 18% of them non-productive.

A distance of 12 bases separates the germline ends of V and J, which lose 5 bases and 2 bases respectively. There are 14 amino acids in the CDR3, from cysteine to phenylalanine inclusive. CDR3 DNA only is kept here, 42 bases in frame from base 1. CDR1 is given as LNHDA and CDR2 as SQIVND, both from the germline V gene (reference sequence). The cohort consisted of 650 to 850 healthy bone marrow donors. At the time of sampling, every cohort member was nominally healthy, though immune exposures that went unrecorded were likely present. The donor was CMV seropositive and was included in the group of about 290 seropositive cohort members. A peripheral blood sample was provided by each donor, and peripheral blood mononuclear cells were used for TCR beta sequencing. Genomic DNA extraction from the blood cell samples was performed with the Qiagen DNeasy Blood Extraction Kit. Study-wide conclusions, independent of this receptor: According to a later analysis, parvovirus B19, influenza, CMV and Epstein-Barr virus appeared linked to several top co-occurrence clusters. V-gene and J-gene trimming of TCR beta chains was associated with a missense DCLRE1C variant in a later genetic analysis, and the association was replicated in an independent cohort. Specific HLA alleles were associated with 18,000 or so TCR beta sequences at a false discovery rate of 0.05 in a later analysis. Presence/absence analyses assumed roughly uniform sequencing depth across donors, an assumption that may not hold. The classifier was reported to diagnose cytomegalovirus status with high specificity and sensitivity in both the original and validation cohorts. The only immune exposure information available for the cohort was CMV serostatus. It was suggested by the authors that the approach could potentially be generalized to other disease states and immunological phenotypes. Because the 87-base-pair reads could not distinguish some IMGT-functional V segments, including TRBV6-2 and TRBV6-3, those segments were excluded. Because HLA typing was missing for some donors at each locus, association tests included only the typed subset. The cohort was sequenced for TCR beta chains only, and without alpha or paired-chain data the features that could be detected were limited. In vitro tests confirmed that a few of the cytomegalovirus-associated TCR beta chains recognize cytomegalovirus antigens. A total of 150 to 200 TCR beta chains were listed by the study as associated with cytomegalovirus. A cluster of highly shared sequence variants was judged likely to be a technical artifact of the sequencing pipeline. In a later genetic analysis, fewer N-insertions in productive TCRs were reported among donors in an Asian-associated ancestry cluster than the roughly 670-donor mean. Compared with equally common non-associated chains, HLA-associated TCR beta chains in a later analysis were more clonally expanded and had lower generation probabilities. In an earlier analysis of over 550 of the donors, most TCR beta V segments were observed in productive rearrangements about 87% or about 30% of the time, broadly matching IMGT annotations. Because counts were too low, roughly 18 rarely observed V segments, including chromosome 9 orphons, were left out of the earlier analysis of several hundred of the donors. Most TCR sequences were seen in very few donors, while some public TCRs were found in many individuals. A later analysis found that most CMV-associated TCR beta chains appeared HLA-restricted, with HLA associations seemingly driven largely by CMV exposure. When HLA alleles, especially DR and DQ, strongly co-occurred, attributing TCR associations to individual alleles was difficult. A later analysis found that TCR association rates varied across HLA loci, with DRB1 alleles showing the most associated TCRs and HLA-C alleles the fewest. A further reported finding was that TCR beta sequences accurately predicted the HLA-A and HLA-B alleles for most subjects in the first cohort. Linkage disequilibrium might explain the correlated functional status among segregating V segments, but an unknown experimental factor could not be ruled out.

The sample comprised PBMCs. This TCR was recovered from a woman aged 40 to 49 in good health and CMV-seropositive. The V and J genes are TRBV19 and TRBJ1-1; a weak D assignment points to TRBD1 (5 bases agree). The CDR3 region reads CASSSLTGNTEAFF. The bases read TGTGCCAGTAGTTCCCTAACAGGAAACACTGAAGCTTTCTTT.